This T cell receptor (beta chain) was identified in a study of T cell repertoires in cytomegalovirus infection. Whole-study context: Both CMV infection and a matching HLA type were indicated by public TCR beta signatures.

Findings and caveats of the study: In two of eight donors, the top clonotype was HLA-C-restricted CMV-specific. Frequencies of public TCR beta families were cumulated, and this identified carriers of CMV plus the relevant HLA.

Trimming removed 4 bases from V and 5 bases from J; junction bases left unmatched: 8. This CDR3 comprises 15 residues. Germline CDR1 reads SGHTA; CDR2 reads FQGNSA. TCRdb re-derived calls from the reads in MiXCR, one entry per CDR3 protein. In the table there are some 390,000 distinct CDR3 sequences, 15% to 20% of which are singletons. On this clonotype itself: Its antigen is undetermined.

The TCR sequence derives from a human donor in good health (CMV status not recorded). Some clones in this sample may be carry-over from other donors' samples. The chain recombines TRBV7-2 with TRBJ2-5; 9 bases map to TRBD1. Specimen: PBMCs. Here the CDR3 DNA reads TGTGCCAGCAGCTCGACAGGGGGGTCGGGGGAGACCCAGTACTTC. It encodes CASSSTGGSGETQYF.